This T cell receptor beta chain was sequenced during a study of T cell responses to AZD1222 COVID-19 vaccine. Across the study: Pooled in the analysis were second doses at about 4 or about 12 weeks.

Study-level points and caveats: Seropositive at baseline were only six or seven AZD1222 recipients. In a largely white British group with more females than males, clonal diversity was possibly underestimated. Rises in breadth and depth of Spike-specific TCRs came after two AZD1222 doses.

For this clone: Antigen unknown.

The repertoire was sequenced with immunoSEQ multiplex PCR; TCRdb's copy has only in-frame clones and lacks some. The sample comprises approximately 120,000 clones, more than 70% of which are singletons, and about 10% rests with the top ten. This specimen was peripheral blood, taken on day 0 of AZD1222 vaccination. This clonotype originated in an adult in good health.

In DNA form, the CDR3 reads TGTGCCAGCAGCCTTGGGACTAGCGGGACGGAGACCCAGTACTTC. Its translation is CASSLGTSGTETQYF. The chain combines TRBV7-3 with TRBJ2-5; 13 nucleotides agree with TRBD2. Trimming took 5 bases from V and 5 from J; bases not matched to a gene: 5. This CDR3 spans 15 amino acids. Germline lookup yields CDR1 SGHTA and CDR2 FQGTGA.